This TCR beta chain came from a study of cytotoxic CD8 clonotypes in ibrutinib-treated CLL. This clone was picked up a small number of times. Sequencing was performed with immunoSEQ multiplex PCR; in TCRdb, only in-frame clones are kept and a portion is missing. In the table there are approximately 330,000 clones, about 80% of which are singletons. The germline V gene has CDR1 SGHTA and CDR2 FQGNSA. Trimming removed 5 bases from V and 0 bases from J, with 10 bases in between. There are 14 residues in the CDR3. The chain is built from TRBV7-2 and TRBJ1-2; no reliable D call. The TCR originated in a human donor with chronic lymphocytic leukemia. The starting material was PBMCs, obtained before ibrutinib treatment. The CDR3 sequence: CASSTAGTNYGYTF. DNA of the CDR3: TGTGCCAGCAGCACTGCGGGGACTAACTATGGCTACACCTTC.